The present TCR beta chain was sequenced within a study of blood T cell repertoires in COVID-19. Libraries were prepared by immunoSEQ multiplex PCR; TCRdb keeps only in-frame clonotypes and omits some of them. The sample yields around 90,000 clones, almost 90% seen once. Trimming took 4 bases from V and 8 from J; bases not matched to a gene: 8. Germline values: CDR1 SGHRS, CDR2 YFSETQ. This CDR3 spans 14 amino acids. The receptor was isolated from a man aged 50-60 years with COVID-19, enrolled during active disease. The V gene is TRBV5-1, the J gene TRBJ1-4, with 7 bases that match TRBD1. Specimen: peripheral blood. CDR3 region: CASSATTGTEKLFF. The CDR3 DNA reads TGCGCCAGCAGCGCAACGACAGGGACCGAAAAACTGTTTTTT.